These 9 T cell receptor beta chains were all obtained from the same sample, sequenced in a study of cytomegalovirus exposure and HLA in healthy donors (dated by TCRdb to 2015 to 2018). Library prep was done by the immunoSEQ multiplex PCR assay. The multiplex PCR relied on a mix of 60 forward primers for TCR Vbeta segments and 13 reverse primers for TCR Jbeta segments. The source is immuneACCESS, and TCRdb retained only in-frame sequences with V and J called. Part of the clones is not carried over; for the studies checked, unresolved V genes explain less than half of this, and the remainder is unexplained. The sample yields under 150,000 clones; around 79% were counted once. The leading ten clones occupy about 1.7% of the sample. Sequences were obtained from PBMCs. All receptors come from a woman in her thirties in good health and CMV-seronegative.

This clone came up a few times. The chain recombines TRBV15 with TRBJ2-3; D remains ambiguous. Trimming left V 4 bases short and J 6 bases short, with 8 bases between. CDR1 and CDR2 (germline): LNHNV, YYDKDF (reference sequence). The CDR3 extends over 12 amino acids. The CDR3 is CATSTPPDTQYF. Written as DNA, the CDR3 is TGTGCCACCAGCACTCCTCCGGATACGCAGTATTTT.

This chain links TRBV5-1 with TRBJ2-1; 9 bases fit TRBD1. V trimming: 0 bases; J trimming: 6 bases; junction bases outside the gene matches: 7. CDR3 length: 16 amino acids. The germline V gene has CDR1 SGHRS and CDR2 YFSETQ. The CDR3 region is CASSLARTGAGNEQFF. CDR3 nucleotide sequence: TGCGCCAGCAGCTTGGCCCGGACAGGGGCAGGCAATGAGCAGTTCTTC.

In its sample, this clone was seen a few times. Here the CDR3 reads CASSPRDRVPANYGYTF. In DNA form, the CDR3 reads TGTGCCAGCAGCCCCAGAGACAGGGTTCCCGCTAACTATGGCTACACCTTC. The chain has TRBV7-9 and TRBJ1-2; 7 bases map to TRBD1. The trim removed 5 bases at V and 0 bases at J, leaving 12 bases unmatched. There are 17 residues in the CDR3. The germline gives CDR1 SEHNR, CDR2 FQNEAQ (reference sequence).

The rearrangement joins TRBV12-5 to TRBJ1-5, with D unresolved. V was pared by 7 bases and J by 0 bases, with 16 bases between. CDR1 LGHNT and CDR2 FRNRAP come from the germline V gene. The CDR3 covers 16 residues. The CDR3 loop reads CASAGLQDYSNQPQHF. CDR3 DNA sequence: TGTGCTAGTGCCGGACTCCAGGACTATAGCAATCAGCCCCAGCATTTT.

The chain recombines TRBV7-2 with TRBJ2-7; possibly TRBD1 for D (6 bases). In germline, CDR1 is SGHTA, CDR2 FQGNSA. Deletions cut 5 bases from V and 4 bases from J, with 18 bases between. This CDR3 is 15 amino acids long. CDR3 amino acids: CASSLGPGTTYEQYF. The CDR3 nucleotides read TGTGCCAGCAGCCTCGGCCCCGGGACAACATACGAGCAGTACTTC.

This chain uses TRBV30 with TRBJ1-1; D unresolved. V was trimmed by 0 bases and J by 0 bases, leaving 5 bases between them. The CDR3 consists of 13 residues. Germline values: CDR1 GTSNPN, CDR2 SVGIG (reference sequence). The CDR3 spells CAWSVQLNTEAFF. CDR3 nucleotides: TGTGCCTGGAGTGTACAGCTGAACACTGAAGCTTTCTTT.

The chain is built from TRBV7-9 and TRBJ1-4; D possibly corresponds to TRBD1 (6 bases). The CDR3 length is 12 residues. The germline V and J ends were trimmed by 4 bases and 8 bases, with 8 bases remaining between them. Germline lookup yields CDR1 SEHNR and CDR2 FQNEAQ (reference sequence). This CDR3 is CASSWGQEKLFF. The CDR3 DNA follows: TGTGCCAGCAGCTGGGGGCAGGAAAAACTGTTTTTT.

The chain has TRBV6-5 and TRBJ1-3, with 11 bases identical to TRBD1. Germline CDR1 reads MNHEY; CDR2 reads SVGAGI. The CDR3 extends over 16 amino acids. The V and J ends lost 0 bases and 3 bases, in that order; junction bases with no gene match: 1. As DNA, the CDR3 is TGTGCCAGCAGTTACTCGGGGACAGGGGGTGGAAACACCATATATTTT. This codes for CASSYSGTGGGNTIYF.

In this sample, this clone turned up a few times. The chain has TRBV11-2 and TRBJ2-7; possibly TRBD1 for D (5 bases). The CDR3 is 14 amino acids. Trimming took off 2 bases at V and 6 bases at J, with 14 bases between the two ends. The germline V gene has CDR1 SGHAT and CDR2 FQNNGV. The CDR3 region is CASSLPGLPREQYF. The CDR3 nucleotides read TGTGCCAGCAGCTTACCAGGGCTCCCTCGCGAGCAGTACTTC.